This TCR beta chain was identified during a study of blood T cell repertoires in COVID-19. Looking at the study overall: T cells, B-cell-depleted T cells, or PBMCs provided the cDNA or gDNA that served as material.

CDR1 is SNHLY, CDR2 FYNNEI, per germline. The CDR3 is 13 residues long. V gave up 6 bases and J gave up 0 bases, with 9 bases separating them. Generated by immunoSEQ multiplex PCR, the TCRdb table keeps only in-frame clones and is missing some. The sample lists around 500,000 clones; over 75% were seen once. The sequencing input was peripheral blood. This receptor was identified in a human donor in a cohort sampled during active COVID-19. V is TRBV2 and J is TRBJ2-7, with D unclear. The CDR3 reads CASSSSTSYEQYF. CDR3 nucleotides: TGTGCCAGCAGCTCCAGTACCTCCTACGAGCAGTACTTC.